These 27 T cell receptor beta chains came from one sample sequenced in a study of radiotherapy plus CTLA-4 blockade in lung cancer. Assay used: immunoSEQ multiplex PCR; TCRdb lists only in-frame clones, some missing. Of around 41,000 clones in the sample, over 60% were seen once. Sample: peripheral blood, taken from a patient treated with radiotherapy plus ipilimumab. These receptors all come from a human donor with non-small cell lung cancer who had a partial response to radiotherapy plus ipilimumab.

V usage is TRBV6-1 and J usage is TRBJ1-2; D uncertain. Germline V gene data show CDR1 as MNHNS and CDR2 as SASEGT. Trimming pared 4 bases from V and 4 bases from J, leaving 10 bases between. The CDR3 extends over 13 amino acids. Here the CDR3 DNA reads TGTGCCAGCAGTGTGGACTGGCGCTATGGCTACACCTTC. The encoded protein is CASSVDWRYGYTF.

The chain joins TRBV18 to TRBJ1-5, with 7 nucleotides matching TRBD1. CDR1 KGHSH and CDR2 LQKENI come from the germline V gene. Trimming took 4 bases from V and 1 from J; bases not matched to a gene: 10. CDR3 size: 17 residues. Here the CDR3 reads CASSRGTRGLSNQPQHF. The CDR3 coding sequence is TGTGCCAGCTCACGGGGGACCAGGGGGTTGAGCAATCAGCCCCAGCATTTT.

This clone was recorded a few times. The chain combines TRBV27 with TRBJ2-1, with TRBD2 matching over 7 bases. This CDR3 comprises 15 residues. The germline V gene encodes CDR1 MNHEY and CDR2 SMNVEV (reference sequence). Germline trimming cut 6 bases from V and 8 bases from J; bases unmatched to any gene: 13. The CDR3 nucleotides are TGTGCCAGCAGGTCATATGCAGCGGGGTTGGATGAGCAGTTCTTC. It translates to CASRSYAAGLDEQFF.

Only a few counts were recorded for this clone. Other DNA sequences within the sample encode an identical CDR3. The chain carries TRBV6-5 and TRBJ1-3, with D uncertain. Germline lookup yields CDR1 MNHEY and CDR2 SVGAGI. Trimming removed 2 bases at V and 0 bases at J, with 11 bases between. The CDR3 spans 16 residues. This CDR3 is CASSYRRPSSGNTIYF. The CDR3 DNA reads TGTGCCAGCAGTTACCGGCGGCCCAGCTCTGGAAACACCATATATTTT.

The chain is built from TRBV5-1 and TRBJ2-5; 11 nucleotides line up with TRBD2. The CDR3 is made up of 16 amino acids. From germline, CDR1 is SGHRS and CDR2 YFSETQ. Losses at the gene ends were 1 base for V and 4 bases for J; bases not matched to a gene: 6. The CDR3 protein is CASSLSGSGGGETQYF. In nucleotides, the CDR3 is TGCGCCAGCAGCTTGAGTGGTAGCGGGGGGGGAGAGACCCAGTACTTC.

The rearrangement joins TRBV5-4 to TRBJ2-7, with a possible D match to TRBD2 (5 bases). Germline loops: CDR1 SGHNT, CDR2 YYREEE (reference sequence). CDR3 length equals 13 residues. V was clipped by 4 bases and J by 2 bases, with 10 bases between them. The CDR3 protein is CASSEGLTYEQYF. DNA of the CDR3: TGTGCCAGCAGCGAAGGACTGACCTACGAGCAGTACTTC.

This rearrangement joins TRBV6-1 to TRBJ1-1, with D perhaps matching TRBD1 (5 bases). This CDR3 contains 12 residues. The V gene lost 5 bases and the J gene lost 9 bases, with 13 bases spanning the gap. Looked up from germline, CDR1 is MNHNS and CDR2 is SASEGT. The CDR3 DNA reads TGTGCCAGCAGTCGGCGGGGGGAGAAAGCTTTCTTT. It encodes CASSRRGEKAFF.

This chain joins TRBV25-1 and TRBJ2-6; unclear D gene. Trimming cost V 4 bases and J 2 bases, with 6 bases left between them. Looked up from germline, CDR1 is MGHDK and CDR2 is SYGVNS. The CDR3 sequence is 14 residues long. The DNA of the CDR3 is TGTGCCAGCAGTGGGCCCGCTGGGGCCAACGTCCTGACTTTC. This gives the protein CASSGPAGANVLTF.

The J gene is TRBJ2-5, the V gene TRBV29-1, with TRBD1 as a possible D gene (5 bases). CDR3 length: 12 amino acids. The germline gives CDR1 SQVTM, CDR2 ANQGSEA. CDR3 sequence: CSCARQQETQYF. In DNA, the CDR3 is TGCAGTTGTGCGAGACAGCAAGAGACCCAGTACTTC. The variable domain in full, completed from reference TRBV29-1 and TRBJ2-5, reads SAVISQKPSRDICQRGTSLTIQCQVDSQVTMMFWYRQQPGQSLTLIATANQGSEATYESGFVIDKFPISRPNLTFSTLTVSNMSPEDSSIYLCSCARQQETQYFGPGTRLLVL.

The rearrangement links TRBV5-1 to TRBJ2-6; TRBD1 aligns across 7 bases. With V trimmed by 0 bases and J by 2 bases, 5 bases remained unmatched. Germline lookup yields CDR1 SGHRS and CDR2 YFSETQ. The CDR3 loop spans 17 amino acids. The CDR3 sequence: CASSLEQGLAGANVLTF. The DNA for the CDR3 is TGCGCCAGCAGCTTGGAACAGGGGCTAGCTGGGGCCAACGTCCTGACTTTC. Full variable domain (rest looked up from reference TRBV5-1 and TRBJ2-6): KAGVTQTPRYLIKTRGQQVTLSCSPISGHRSVSWYQQTPGQGLQFLFEYFSETQRNKGNFPGRFSGRQFSNSRSEMNVSTLELGDSALYLCASSLEQGLAGANVLTFGAGSRLTVL.

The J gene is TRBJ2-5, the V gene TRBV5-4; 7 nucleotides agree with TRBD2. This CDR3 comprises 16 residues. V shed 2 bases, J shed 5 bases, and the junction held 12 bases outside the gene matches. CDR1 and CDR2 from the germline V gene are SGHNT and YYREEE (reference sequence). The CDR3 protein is CASSFKRETGQETQYF. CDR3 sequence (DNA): TGTGCCAGCAGCTTCAAGCGGGAAACGGGGCAGGAGACCCAGTACTTC.

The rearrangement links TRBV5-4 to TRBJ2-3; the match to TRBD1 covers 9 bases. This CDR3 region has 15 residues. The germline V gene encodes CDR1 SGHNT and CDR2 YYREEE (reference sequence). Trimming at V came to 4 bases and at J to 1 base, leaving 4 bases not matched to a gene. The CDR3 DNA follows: TGTGCCAGCAGCGTTGGGACAGGGCGCACAGATACGCAGTATTTT. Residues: CASSVGTGRTDTQYF.

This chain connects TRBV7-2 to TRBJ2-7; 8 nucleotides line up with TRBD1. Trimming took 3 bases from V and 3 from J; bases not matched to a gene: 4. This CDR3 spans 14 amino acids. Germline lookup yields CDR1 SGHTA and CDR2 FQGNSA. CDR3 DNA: TGTGCCAGCAGCTTCGGGACAGGCTTCTACGAGCAGTACTTC. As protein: CASSFGTGFYEQYF.

CDR3 amino acids: CASSYGTSGETQYF. CDR3 in DNA: TGTGCCAGCAGTTATGGGACTAGCGGGGAAACGCAGTATTTT. This chain uses TRBV6-5 with TRBJ2-3, with 13 bases that match TRBD2. Germline V gene data show CDR1 as MNHEY and CDR2 as SVGAGI. This CDR3 is 14 amino acids long. V trimming: 3 bases; J trimming: 9 bases; junction bases outside the gene matches: 3.

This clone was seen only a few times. The chain's CDR3 is CASSFWGAEAFF. The CDR3 DNA reads as TGTGCCAGCAGCTTTTGGGGGGCTGAAGCTTTCTTT. The chain links TRBV7-9 to TRBJ1-1; TRBD1 is a possible D gene (5 bases). V was shortened by 3 bases and J by 6 bases, with 8 bases between the two germline ends. CDR3 length: 12 residues. Germline-derived CDR1 and CDR2 are SEHNR and FQNEAQ (reference sequence).

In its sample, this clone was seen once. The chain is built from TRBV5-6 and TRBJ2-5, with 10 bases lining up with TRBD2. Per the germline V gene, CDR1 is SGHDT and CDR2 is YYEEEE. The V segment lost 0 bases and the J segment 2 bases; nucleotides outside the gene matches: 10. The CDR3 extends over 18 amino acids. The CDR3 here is CASSLGPPSSGGQETQYF. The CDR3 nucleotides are TGTGCCAGCAGCTTGGGCCCTCCTTCTAGCGGGGGACAAGAGACCCAGTACTTC.

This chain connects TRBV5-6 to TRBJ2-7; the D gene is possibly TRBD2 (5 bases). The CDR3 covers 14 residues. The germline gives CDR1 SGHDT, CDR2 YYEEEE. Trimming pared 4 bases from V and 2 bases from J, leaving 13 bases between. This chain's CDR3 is CASSLTGNPYEQYF. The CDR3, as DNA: TGTGCCAGCAGCCTAACCGGGAACCCCTACGAGCAGTACTTC.

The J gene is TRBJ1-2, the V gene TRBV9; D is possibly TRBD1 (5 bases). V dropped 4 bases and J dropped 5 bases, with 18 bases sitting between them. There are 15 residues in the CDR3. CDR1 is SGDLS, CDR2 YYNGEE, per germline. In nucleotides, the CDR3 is TGTGCCAGCAGCCCTAACCCCGGGGGGGAGTATGGCTACACCTTC. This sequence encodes CASSPNPGGEYGYTF. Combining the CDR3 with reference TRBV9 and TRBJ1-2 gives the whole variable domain DSGVTQTPKHLITATGQRVTLRCSPRSGDLSVYWYQQSLDQGLQFLIQYYNGEERAKGNILERFSAQQFPDLHSELNLSSLELGDSALYFCASSPNPGGEYGYTFGSGTRLTVV.

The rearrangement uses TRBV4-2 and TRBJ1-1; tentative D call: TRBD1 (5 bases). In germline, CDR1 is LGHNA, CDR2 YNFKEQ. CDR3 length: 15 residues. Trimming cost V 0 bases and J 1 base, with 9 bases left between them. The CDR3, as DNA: TGTGCCAGCAGCCAAGAGAACAGGCCGAACACTGAAGCTTTCTTT. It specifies CASSQENRPNTEAFF.

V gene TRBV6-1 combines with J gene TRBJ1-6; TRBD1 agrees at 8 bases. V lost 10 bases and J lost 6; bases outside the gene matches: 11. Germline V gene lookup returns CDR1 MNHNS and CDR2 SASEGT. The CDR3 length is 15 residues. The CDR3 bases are TGTGCCATCCCGGGACAGGAAACCGCTAATTCACCCCTCCACTTT. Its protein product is CAIPGQETANSPLHF.

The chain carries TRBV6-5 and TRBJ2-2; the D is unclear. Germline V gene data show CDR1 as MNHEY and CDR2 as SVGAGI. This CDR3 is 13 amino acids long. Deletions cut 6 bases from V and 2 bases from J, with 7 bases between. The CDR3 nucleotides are TGTGCCAGCAGCCGCACTAACACCGGGGAGCTGTTTTTT. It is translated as CASSRTNTGELFF.

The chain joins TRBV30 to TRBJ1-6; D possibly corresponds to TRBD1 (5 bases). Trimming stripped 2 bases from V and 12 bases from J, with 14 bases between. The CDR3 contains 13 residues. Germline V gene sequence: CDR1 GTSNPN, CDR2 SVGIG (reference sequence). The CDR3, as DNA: TGTGCCTGGAGTCCGGGCCCCCAGGGACCCCTCCACTTT. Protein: CAWSPGPQGPLHF.

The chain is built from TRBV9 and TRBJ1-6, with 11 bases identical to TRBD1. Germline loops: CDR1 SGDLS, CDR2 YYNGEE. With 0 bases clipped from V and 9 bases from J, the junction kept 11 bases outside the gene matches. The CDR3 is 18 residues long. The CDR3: CASSVAKGQGVGASPLHF. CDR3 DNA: TGTGCCAGCAGCGTAGCTAAGGGACAGGGGGTCGGAGCTTCACCCCTCCACTTT.

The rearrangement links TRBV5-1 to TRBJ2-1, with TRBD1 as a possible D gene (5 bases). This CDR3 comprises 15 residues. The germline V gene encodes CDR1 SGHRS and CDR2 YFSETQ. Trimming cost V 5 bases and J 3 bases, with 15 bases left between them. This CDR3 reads CASSLRTYNYNEQFF. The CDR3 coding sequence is TGCGCCAGCAGTTTAAGGACATATAACTACAATGAGCAGTTCTTC. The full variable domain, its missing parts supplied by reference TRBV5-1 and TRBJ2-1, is KAGVTQTPRYLIKTRGQQVTLSCSPISGHRSVSWYQQTPGQGLQFLFEYFSETQRNKGNFPGRFSGRQFSNSRSEMNVSTLELGDSALYLCASSLRTYNYNEQFFGPGTRLTVL.

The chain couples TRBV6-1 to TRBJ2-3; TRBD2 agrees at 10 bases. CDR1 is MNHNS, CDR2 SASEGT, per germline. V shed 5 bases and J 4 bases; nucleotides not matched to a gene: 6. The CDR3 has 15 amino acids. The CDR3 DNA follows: TGTGCCAGCAGTCGGAGCGGGAGGGCCCCAGATACGCAGTATTTT. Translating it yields CASSRSGRAPDTQYF.

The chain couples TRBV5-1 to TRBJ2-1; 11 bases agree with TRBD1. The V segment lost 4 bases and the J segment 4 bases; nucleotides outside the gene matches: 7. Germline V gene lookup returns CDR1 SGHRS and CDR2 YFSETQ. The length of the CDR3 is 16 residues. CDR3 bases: TGCGCCAGCAGCCTGGCGGGGACAGGGGGATACAATGAGCAGTTCTTC. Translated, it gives CASSLAGTGGYNEQFF.

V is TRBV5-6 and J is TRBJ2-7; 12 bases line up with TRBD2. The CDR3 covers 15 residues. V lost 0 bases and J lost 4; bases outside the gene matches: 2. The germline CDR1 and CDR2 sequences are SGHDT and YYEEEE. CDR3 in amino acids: CASSLGLAGDYEQYF. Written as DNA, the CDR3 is TGTGCCAGCAGCTTGGGACTAGCGGGGGATTACGAGCAGTACTTC.